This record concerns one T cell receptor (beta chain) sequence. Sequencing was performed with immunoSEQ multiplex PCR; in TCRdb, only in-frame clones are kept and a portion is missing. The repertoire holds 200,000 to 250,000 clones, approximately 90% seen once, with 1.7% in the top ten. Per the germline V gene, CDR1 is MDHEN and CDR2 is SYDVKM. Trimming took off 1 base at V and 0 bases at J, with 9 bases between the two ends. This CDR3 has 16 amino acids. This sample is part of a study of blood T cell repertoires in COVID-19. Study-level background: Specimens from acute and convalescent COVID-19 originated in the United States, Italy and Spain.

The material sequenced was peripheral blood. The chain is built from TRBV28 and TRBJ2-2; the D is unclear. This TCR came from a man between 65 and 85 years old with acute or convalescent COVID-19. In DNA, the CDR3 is TGTGCCAGCAGTTTATTTCGTCAGGCGAACACCGGGGAGCTGTTTTTT. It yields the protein CASSLFRQANTGELFF.